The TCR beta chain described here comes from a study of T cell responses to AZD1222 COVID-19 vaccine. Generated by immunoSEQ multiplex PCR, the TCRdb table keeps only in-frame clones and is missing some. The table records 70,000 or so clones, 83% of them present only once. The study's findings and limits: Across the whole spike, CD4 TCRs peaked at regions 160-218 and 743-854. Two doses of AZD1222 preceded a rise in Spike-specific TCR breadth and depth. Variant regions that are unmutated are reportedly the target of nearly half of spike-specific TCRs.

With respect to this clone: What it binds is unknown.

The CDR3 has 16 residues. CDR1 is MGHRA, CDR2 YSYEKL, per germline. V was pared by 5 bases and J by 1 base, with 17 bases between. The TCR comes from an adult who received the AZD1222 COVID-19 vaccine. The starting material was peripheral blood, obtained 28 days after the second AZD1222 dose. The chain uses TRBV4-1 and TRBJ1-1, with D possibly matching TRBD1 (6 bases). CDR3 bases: TGCGCCAGCAGCTCCCCGGTGGGGGGCGAGAACACTGAAGCTTTCTTT. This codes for CASSSPVGGENTEAFF.